This entry features one T cell receptor beta chain sequence. Sequencing of TCR beta drew on CD8+ and CD4+ T cells from blood. J lost 7 bases, V lost 3 bases, and 9 bases had no gene match. Germline V gives CDR1 MGHRA, CDR2 YSYEKL. CDR3 length: 17 amino acids. The sample is drawn from a study of CD8 T cells in Susac syndrome. A quantity of roughly 0.5 to 1 ug RNA underwent reverse transcription using random hexamers. By means of immunoSEQ multiplex PCR, TCR beta CDR3 spanning 54 Vbeta and 13 Jbeta underwent amplification. One entry per CDR3 protein, called by TCRdb with MiXCR from the immunoSEQ multiplex PCR reads. The sample yields over 350,000 distinct CDR3 sequences, approximately 85% seen once.

This TCR came from a human donor with multiple sclerosis. The sample comprised CD8+ T cells from PBMCs. The J gene is TRBJ2-2, the V gene TRBV4-1, with 12 bases lining up with TRBD1. CDR3 amino acids: CASSHEGQGAAGGELFF. CDR3 bases: TGCGCCAGCAGCCATGAGGGACAGGGGGCGGCTGGCGGGGAGCTGTTTTTT.